This T cell receptor (beta chain) was obtained from a study of blood T cell repertoires in COVID-19 (TCRdb year 2020). A note on the overall study: Samples covering the acute and convalescent phases of COVID-19 were provided by collaborators in the United States, Italy and Spain. The material from the prospective study consisted of cDNA or gDNA derived from T cells, B-cell-depleted T cells, or PBMCs. Subjects who had been exposed to COVID-19, were actively infected with it, or had recovered from it provided the deeply sampled blood TCRbeta repertoires that made up the dataset. The repertoires were released in a freely available public database intended as a resource for research on the immune response to SARS-CoV-2. Samples came from the ongoing ImmuneRACE study (first 160 participants) plus 1,254 subjects from 6 global collaborators. The sample metadata nearly always contained a de-identified subject ID, COVID-19 status, age in years and sex. Where available, HLA class I and class II types were obtained from metadata supplied by the sample provider rather than from assay-based typing.

Points on this clone: Its antigen specificity is not known. No base quality information exists; no much larger clone differs at one position.

Taken from cysteine to phenylalanine, the CDR3 has 15 residues. Here the CDR3 DNA is all that survives: 45 bases in frame from base 1. CDR1 and CDR2 were assigned from the germline V gene as MNHNS and SASEGT. V and J lose 3 bases and 4 bases, and a span of 15 bases separates them. Collaborating institutions collected whole blood in K2EDTA tubes following their own protocols. For TCRbeta analysis, collaborators shipped samples in one of three forms: frozen whole blood, isolated PBMCs, or DNA extracted from either of those sample types. The immunoSEQ Assay, a bias-controlled multiplex PCR, was used to amplify TCRbeta CDR3 regions from genomic DNA. In the authors' own workflow: Within the assay, amplification of reference gene primers was used to estimate how many nucleated cells each sample contained. To quantify the absolute abundance of each unique TCRbeta CDR3 rearrangement, sequence reads were collapsed and filtered. For each sample, productive Simpson clonality was calculated by taking the square root of Simpson's diversity index across productive rearrangements. This is the immuneACCESS table as TCRdb keeps it, with only in-frame sequences that have V and J called. A part of the clones is gone; compared with another copy, unresolved V genes explain less than half, and the rest is unexplained. V and J calls and clone size are given by that table; D and trimming were obtained from the DNA. This sample has around 200,000 clones in its table, and roughly 80% of those were observed once. 4.4% of the sample rests with the top ten.

General study outcomes and caveats: Clinical and demographic metadata were provided uncurated, with the amount varying by source and participant.

The chain links TRBV6-1 with TRBJ1-1; the D gene cannot be named for sure. The clonotype was recovered from a man over 45 with active or convalescent COVID-19. The specimen was peripheral blood. DNA sequence: TGTGCCAGCAGTGAGGGCCCGTGGTCCTCCACTGAAGCTTTCTTT. Its amino acids are CASSEGPWSSTEAFF.